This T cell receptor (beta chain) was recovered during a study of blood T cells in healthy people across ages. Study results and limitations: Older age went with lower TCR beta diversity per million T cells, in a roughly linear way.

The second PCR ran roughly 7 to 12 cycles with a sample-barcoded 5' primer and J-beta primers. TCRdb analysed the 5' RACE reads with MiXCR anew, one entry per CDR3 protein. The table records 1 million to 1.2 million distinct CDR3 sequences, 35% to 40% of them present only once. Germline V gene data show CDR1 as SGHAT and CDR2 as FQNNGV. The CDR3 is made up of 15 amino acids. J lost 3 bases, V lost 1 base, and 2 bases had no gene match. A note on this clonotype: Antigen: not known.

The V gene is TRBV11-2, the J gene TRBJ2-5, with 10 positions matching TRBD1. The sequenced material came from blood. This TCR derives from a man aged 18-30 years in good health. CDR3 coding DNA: TGTGCCAGCAGCTTAGGTGGGACAGGGGAAGAGACCCAGTACTTC. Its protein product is CASSLGGTGEETQYF.